One T cell receptor (beta chain) is described in this entry. Antigen unknown. An equimolar mix of two oligonucleotides served as the beta constant-region primer for TRBC1 and TRBC2. Four rounds of PCR amplified the ligated cDNA using nested alpha and beta constant-region primers plus SP2. MiXCR, applied by TCRdb to the UMI-ligation and nested PCR reads, yields one record per CDR3 protein. The table records approximately 20,000 distinct CDR3 sequences, around 8.8% of them present only once. This CDR3 region has 15 residues. Germline V CDR1 and CDR2: SEHNR, FQNEAQ (reference sequence). After removal of 5 bases from V and 5 bases from J, the junction contained 7 bases not matched to a gene. This record belongs to a study of naive and memory T cell subsets. The study, taken as a whole, reports: Diversity fell and Gini index rose from naive through CM, EM, EMRA.

Cells stained for CD3, CD4, CD8, CD45RA, CD27 and viability were sorted into four CD45RA/CD27 subsets. The chain links TRBV7-9 to TRBJ2-2, with 8 bases fitting TRBD1. This receptor was taken from a human donor in good health. Sequences were obtained from central memory CD8+ T cells from blood. CDR3 DNA: TGTGCCAGCAGCAAGACAGGGGCGTGGACCGGGGAGCTGTTTTTT. Translating gives CASSKTGAWTGELFF. Looking up the rest from reference TRBV7-9 and TRBJ2-2 gives the full variable domain: DTGVSQNPRHKITKRGQNVTFRCDPISEHNRLYWYRQTLGQGPEFLTYFQNEAQLEKSRLLSDRFSAERPKGSFSTLEIQRTEQGDSAMYLCASSKTGAWTGELFFGEGSRLTVL.